The 13 T cell receptor beta chains in this list originate from one sample, sequenced in a study of response to subunit inactivated influenza vaccine. TCRdb itself ran the RT-PCR reads through MiXCR, one entry per CDR3 protein. The sample consists of about 300,000 distinct CDR3 sequences, 21% of them appearing once. The material sequenced was PBMCs from blood, taken less than 22 months after vaccination. The receptors were gathered from a man in his fifties or sixties who received an inactivated influenza vaccine.

The V and J genes are TRBV5-6 and TRBJ2-3; tentatively, D is TRBD2 (5 bases). The CDR3 runs to 16 residues. V lost 4 bases, J lost 4 bases, and 19 bases lay in between. Germline V gene data show CDR1 as SGHDT and CDR2 as YYEEEE. CDR3 sequence reads: CASSRAWLADPDTQYF. CDR3 in DNA: TGTGCCAGCAGCCGAGCGTGGCTAGCAGATCCAGATACGCAGTATTTT. Full variable domain (outside the CDR3, taken from reference TRBV5-6 and TRBJ2-3): DAGVTQSPTHLIKTRGQQVTLRCSPKSGHDTVSWYQQALGQGPQFIFQYYEEEERQRGNFPDRFSGHQFPNYSSELNVNALLLGDSALYLCASSRAWLADPDTQYFGPGTRLTVL.

V usage is TRBV5-4 and J usage is TRBJ2-3; 13 bases align to TRBD2. The J segment lost 5 bases and the V segment lost 4 bases, leaving 4 bases of the junction unmatched. CDR1 is SGHNT, CDR2 YYREEE, per germline (reference sequence). The CDR3 has 15 residues. CDR3 loop: CASSRTSGGEDTQYF. In DNA form, the CDR3 reads TGTGCCAGCAGCCGGACTAGCGGGGGTGAAGATACGCAGTATTTT.

This clonotype was counted at least ten times. This chain's CDR3 is CASIYSLQEYEQYF. CDR3 sequence (DNA): TGTGCCAGCATCTACTCGCTACAGGAGTACGAGCAGTACTTC. The genes are TRBV5-6 and TRBJ2-7; tentative D call: TRBD1 (5 bases). Trimming cost V 6 bases and J 4 bases, with 17 bases left between them. Germline CDR1 is SGHDT and CDR2 is YYEEEE. The CDR3 consists of 14 residues.

This clonotype has more than one count but fewer than ten. The genes are TRBV5-1 and TRBJ1-1; D gene unclear. Trimming stripped 2 bases from V and 4 bases from J, with 12 bases between. CDR1 and CDR2 (germline): SGHRS, YFSETQ. The CDR3 is 14 residues long. Here the CDR3 DNA reads TGCGCCAGCAGCTTATTTGTTTGGGGCACTGAAGCTTTCTTT. Translated: CASSLFVWGTEAFF.

The chain has TRBV18 and TRBJ1-1, with 7 bases lining up with TRBD1. The CDR3 is made up of 13 amino acids. CDR1 is KGHSH and CDR2 is LQKENI in the germline V gene. With 4 bases clipped from V and 7 bases from J, the junction kept 6 bases outside the gene matches. CDR3 region: CASSLTGAGEAFF. CDR3 coding DNA: TGTGCCAGCTCACTTACAGGGGCAGGTGAAGCTTTCTTT.

The chain recombines TRBV6-2 or TRBV6-3 with TRBJ2-5; D may be TRBD2 (5 bases). Germline-derived CDR1 and CDR2 are MNHEY and SVGEGT. The CDR3 has 13 residues. V lost 1 base to trimming and J lost 5 bases, with 8 bases between them. CDR3 DNA sequence: TGTGCCAGCAGTTACTGGACTCGGGAGACCCAGTACTTC. Amino acids: CASSYWTRETQYF.

This clonotype was seen more than once but under ten times. The chain is built from TRBV5-6 and TRBJ2-1; D gene uncertain. Deletions cut 0 bases from V and 0 bases from J, with 10 bases between. Germline lookup yields CDR1 SGHDT and CDR2 YYEEEE. The CDR3 runs to 16 residues. The CDR3 here is CASSLVGSSSYNEQFF. The CDR3 region has the DNA TGTGCCAGCAGCTTGGTCGGGTCGAGCTCCTACAATGAGCAGTTCTTC.

This rearrangement joins TRBV20-1 to TRBJ2-1, with D perhaps matching TRBD1 (6 bases). This CDR3 spans 11 amino acids. The V gene's germline CDR1 is DFQATT and CDR2 SNEGSKA (reference sequence). Trimming took off 6 bases at V and 8 bases at J, with 11 bases between the two ends. The CDR3 spells CSAVRGYEQFF. The CDR3, as DNA: TGCAGTGCGGTCAGGGGATATGAGCAGTTCTTC.

The V gene is TRBV5-1, the J gene TRBJ1-5, with D maybe TRBD1 (6 bases). Germline CDR1 reads SGHRS; CDR2 reads YFSETQ. Deletions cut 3 bases from V and 4 bases from J, with 14 bases between. The CDR3 extends over 15 amino acids. DNA of the CDR3: TGCGCCAGCAGCTGGACACCGGGGGCAAATCAGCCCCAGCATTTT. This translates into CASSWTPGANQPQHF.

The V and J genes are TRBV6-1 and TRBJ1-5; TRBD1 aligns across 7 bases. The V gene end was trimmed by 6 bases and the J gene end by 3 bases; junction bases not matched to a gene: 14. This CDR3 has 17 residues. Germline values: CDR1 MNHNS, CDR2 SASEGT. The CDR3 is CASRPGTALPNNQPQHF. The CDR3 DNA follows: TGTGCCAGCAGGCCCGGGACAGCTCTCCCCAACAATCAGCCCCAGCATTTT.

This clonotype was seen ten or more times. V is TRBV20-1 and J is TRBJ2-3; D may be TRBD2 (6 bases). CDR1 and CDR2 (germline): DFQATT, SNEGSKA (reference sequence). The CDR3 runs 16 residues. With 4 bases removed from V and 2 bases from J, the gap between germline ends came to 19 bases. CDR3: CSATISGTPLTDTQYF. The CDR3 DNA reads TGCAGTGCTACCATCTCCGGGACTCCCCTCACAGATACGCAGTATTTT.

This clonotype showed up many times. J is TRBJ1-4 and V is TRBV6-5, with 7 bases that match TRBD1. Trimming cost V 2 bases and J 8 bases; bases outside gene matches: 8. From germline, CDR1 is MNHEY and CDR2 SVGAGI. The CDR3 is made up of 15 amino acids. In nucleotides, the CDR3 is TGTGCCAGCAGTTACGCCACAGGGGAGGAAGAAAAACTGTTTTTT. Translating it yields CASSYATGEEEKLFF.

The chain recombines TRBV6-2 or TRBV6-3 with TRBJ2-2; 7 bases agree with TRBD2. Unmatched junction bases numbered 4, after V lost 6 bases and J lost 6 bases. CDR3 length: 13 residues. Germline V gene sequence: CDR1 MNHEY, CDR2 SVGEGT. In nucleotides, the CDR3 is TGTGCCAGCAGCCGAGCGGGATCCGGGGAGCTGTTTTTT. Amino acid sequence: CASSRAGSGELFF.